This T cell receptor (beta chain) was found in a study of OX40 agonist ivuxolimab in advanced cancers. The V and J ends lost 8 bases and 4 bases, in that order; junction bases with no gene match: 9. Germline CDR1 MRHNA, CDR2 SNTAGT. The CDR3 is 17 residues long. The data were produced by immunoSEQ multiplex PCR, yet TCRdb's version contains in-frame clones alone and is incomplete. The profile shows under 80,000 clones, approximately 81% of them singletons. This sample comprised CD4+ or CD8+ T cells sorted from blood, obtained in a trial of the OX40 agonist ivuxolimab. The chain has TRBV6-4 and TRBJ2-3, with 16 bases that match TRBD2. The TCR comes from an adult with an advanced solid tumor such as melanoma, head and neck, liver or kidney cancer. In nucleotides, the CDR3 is TGTGCCAGCTCCGGGACTAGCGGGGGGGCATCGGCAGATACGCAGTATTTT. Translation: CASSGTSGGASADTQYF.